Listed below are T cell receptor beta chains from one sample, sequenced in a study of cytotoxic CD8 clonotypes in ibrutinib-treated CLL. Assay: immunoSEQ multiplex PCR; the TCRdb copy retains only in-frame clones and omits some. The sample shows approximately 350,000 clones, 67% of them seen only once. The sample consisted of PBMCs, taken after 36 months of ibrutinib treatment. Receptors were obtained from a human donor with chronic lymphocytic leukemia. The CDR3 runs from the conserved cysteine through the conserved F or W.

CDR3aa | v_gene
CASSLYPLSAGALGGYTF | TRBV9
CSAHTDTTSSYEQYF | TRBV29-1
CASSPPGTGEETQYF | TRBV27
CASSRYGYTF | TRBV19
CASSIGGGSYEQYF | TRBV5-1
CASSSLNREYNEQFF | TRBV11-2
CASSLGFSEQYF | TRBV18
CASSLGGADEKLFF | TRBV5-1
CATRAGQMNTEAFF | TRBV27
CASSLARGETQYF | TRBV7-8
CASSTTHSNQPQHF | TRBV6-6
CATSIPGQGLETQYF | TRBV15